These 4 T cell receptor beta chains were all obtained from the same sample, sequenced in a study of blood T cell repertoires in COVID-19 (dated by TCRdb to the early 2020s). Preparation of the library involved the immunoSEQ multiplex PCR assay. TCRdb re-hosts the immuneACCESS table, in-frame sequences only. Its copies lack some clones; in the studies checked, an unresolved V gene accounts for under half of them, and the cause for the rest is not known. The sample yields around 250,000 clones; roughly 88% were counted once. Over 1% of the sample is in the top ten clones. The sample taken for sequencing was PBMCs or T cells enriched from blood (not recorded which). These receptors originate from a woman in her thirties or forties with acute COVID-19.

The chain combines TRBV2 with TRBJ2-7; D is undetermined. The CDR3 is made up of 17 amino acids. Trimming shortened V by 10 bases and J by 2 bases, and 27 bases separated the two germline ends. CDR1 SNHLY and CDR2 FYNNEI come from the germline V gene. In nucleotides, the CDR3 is TGTGCCACCGTTCAGCCCTTGGTCGACCTTAGCACCTACGAGCAGTACGTC. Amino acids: CATVQPLVDLSTYEQYV.

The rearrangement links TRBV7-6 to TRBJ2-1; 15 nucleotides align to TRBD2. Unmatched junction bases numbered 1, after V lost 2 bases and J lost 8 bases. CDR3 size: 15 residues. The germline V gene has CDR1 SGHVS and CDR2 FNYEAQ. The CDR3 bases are TGTGCCAGCAGCTTATGGACTAGCGGGAGGGATGAGCAGTTCTTC. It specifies CASSLWTSGRDEQFF.

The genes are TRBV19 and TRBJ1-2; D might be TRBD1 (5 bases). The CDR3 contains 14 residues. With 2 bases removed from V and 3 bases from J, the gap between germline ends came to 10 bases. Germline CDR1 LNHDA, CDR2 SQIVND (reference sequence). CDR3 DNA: TGTGCCAGTAGTATATCTTCGGGGGACTATGGCTACACCTTC. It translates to CASSISSGDYGYTF.

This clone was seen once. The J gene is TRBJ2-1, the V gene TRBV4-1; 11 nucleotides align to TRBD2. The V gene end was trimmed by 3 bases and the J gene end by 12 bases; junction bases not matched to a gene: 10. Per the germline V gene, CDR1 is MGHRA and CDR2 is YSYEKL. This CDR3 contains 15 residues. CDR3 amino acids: CASSQYTGTSGTQFF. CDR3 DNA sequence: TGCGCCAGCAGCCAGTATACCGGGACTAGCGGCACGCAGTTCTTC.